The entry below gives a single T cell receptor beta chain sequence along with its context. Its specificity is not known. At one end, the junction sequence differs from germline, possibly due to a read error. RNA was extracted from bulk tissue without any cell sorting. This non-tumor lung sample came from over 3 cm beyond the tumor edge. Donors were chemotherapy-naive, newly diagnosed lung cancer surgical patients in China, August–late 2014. The library came from three nested PCR rounds adapted from ARM-PCR protocols. TCRdb called the multiplex PCR reads again in MiXCR, with one record for every CDR3 protein. The sample gives 90,000 to 100,000 distinct CDR3 sequences, around three quarters of which show up once; 30% is in the top ten. This sample stems from a study of tumor and adjacent non-tumor tissue in lung cancer. General study points: Tumor tissue had significantly higher TCR diversity than normal lung. Normal lung showed higher cumulative top 100 clone frequency than tumor.

The CDR3 length is 10 residues. CDR1 and CDR2 from the germline V gene are SQVTM and ANQGSEA. Sequencing input: distant non-tumor lung tissue. V gene TRBV29-1 combines with J gene TRBJ2-1; D remains ambiguous. This TCR derives from a man in his sixties with small cell lung cancer. CDR3 coding DNA: TGCAACGTTGCAGACTGGCAGCAGTTCTTC. It translates to CNVADWQQFF.